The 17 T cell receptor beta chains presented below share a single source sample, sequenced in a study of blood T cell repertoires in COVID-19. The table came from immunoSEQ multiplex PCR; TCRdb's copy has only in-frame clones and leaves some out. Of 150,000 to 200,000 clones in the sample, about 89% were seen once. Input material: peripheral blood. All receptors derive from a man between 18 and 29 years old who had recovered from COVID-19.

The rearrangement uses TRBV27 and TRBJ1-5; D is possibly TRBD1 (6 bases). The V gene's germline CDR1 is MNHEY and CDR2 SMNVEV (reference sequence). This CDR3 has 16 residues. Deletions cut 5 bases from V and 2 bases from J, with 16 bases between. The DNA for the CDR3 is TGTGCCAGCAGTCATCAGACAGGAGTGGGCAATCAGCCCCAGCATTTT. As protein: CASSHQTGVGNQPQHF.

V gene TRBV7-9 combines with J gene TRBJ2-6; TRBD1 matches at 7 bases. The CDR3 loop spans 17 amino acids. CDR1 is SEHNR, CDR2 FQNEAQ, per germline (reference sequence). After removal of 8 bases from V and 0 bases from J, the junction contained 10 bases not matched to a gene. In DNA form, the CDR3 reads TGTGCCAGCGCCCCGGGACAGTTAAGCTCTGGGGCCAACGTCCTGACTTTC. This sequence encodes CASAPGQLSSGANVLTF.

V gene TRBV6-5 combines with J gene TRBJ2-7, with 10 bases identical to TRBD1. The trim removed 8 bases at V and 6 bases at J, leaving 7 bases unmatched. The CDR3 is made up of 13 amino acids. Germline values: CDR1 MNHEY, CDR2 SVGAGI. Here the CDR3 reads CASGGQGRPEQYF. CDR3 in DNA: TGTGCCAGCGGGGGACAGGGGCGGCCCGAGCAGTACTTC.

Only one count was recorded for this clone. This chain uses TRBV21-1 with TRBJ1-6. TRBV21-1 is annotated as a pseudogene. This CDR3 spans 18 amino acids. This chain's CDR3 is CASSPGGKSLDYNSPLHF. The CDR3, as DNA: TGTGCCAGCAGCCCCGGAGGGAAAAGCCTCGACTATAATTCACCCCTCCACTTT.

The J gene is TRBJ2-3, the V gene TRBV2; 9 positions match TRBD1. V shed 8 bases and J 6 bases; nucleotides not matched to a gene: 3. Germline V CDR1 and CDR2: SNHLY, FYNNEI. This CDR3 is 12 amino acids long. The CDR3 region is CASGTGWDTQYF. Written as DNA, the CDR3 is TGTGCCAGCGGGACAGGGTGGGATACGCAGTATTTT.

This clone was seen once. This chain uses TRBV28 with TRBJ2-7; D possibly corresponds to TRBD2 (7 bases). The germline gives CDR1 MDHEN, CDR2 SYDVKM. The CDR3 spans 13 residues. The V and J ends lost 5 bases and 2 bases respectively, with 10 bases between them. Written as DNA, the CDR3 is TGTGCCAGCAGTACAGGGAGGGCCTACGAGCAGTACTTC. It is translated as CASSTGRAYEQYF. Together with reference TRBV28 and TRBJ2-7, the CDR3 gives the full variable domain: DVKVTQSSRYLVKRTGEKVFLECVQDMDHENMFWYRQDPGLGLRLIYFSYDVKMKEKGDIPEGYSVSREKKERFSLILESASTNQTSMYLCASSTGRAYEQYFGPGTRLTVT.

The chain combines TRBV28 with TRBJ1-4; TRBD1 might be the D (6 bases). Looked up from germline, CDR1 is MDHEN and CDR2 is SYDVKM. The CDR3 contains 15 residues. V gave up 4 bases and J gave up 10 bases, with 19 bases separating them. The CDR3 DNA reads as TGTGCCAGCAGTTCCTCCAGGGACAAAGGTCGAAAACTGTTTTTT. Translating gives CASSSSRDKGRKLFF. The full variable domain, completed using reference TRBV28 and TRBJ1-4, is DVKVTQSSRYLVKRTGEKVFLECVQDMDHENMFWYRQDPGLGLRLIYFSYDVKMKEKGDIPEGYSVSREKKERFSLILESASTNQTSMYLCASSSSRDKGRKLFFGSGTQLSVL.

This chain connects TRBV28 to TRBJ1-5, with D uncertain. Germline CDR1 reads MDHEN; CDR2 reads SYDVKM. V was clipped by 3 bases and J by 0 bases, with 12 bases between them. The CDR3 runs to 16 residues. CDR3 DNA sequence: TGTGCCAGCAGTTTTTGGGCCCCGGCTAGCAATCAGCCCCAGCATTTT. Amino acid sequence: CASSFWAPASNQPQHF.

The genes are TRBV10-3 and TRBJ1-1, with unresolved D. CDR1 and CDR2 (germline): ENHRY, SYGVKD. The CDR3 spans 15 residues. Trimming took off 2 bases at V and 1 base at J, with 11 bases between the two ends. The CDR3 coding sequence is TGTGCCATCAGTGAGCGCCCGGGAGGGAACACTGAAGCTTTCTTT. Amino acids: CAISERPGGNTEAFF.

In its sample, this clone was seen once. The CDR3 loop is CASRRGQHNEQFF. The CDR3 nucleotides read TGTGCCAGCAGGAGGGGACAGCACAATGAGCAGTTCTTC. The rearrangement links TRBV6-5 to TRBJ2-1, with 7 bases aligning to TRBD1. The CDR3 has 13 residues. CDR1 and CDR2 (germline): MNHEY, SVGAGI. V shed 6 bases, J shed 5 bases, and the junction held 4 bases outside the gene matches.

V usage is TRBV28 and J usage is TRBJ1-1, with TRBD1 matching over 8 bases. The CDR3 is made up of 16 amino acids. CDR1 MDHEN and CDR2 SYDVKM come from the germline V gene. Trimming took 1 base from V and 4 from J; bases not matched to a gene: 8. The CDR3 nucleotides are TGTGCCAGCAGTTTATTTAGCAGGGGGCGGGGCACTGAAGCTTTCTTT. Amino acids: CASSLFSRGRGTEAFF.

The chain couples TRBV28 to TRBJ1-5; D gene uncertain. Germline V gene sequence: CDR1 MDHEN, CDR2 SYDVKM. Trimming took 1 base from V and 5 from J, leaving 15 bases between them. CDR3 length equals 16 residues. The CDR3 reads CASSLFDSPGYQPQHF. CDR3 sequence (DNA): TGTGCCAGCAGTTTATTCGACTCGCCTGGGTATCAGCCCCAGCATTTT.

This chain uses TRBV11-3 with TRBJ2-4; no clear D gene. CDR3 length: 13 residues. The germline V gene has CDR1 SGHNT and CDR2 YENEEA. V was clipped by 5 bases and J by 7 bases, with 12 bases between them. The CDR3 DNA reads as TGTGCCAGCAGCCCTCTTGGCCAGAACATTCAGTACTTC. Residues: CASSPLGQNIQYF.

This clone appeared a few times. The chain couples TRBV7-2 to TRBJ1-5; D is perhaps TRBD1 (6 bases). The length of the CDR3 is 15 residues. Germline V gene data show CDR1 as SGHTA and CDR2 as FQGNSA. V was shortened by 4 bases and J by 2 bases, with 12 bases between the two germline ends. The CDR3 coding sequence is TGTGCCAGCAGCTCCCAGGGGATGGGCAATCAGCCCCAGCATTTT. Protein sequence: CASSSQGMGNQPQHF.

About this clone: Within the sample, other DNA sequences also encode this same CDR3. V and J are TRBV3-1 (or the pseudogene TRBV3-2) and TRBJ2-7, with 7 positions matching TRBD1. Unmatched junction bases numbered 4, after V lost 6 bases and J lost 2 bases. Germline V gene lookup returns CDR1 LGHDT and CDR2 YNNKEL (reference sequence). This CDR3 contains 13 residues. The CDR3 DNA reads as TGTGCCAGCAGTCGACAGGGCGCCTACGAGCAGTACTTC. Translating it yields CASSRQGAYEQYF.

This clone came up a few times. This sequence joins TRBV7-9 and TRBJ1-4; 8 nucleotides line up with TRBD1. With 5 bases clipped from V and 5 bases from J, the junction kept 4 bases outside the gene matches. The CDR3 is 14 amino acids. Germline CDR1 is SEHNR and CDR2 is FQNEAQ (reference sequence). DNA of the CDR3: TGTGCCAGCAGCGGACAGGGTGGGAATGAAAAACTGTTTTTT. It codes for CASSGQGGNEKLFF.

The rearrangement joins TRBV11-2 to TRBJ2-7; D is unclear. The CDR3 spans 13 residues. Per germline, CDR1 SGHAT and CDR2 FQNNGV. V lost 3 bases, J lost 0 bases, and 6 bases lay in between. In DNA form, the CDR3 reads TGTGCCAGCAGCTTTTCGAGCTCCTACGAGCAGTACTTC. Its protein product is CASSFSSSYEQYF.